In this sample, the clone carrying this T cell receptor beta chain turned up once. As yet, its antigen is unknown. The entry originates in a study of blood T cells in healthy people across ages. Whole-study results and caveats: PBMCs went unsorted, and a conclusive naive versus antigen-experienced comparison was therefore prevented. TCR beta diversity per million T cells fell roughly linearly with age.

With a J-beta primer mix and a sample-barcoded 5' primer, a second PCR ran roughly 6 to 11 cycles. A minimum of 2.5 million CDR3-containing paired-end reads was obtained for each sample. TCRdb re-called the 5' RACE reads with MiXCR, one entry per CDR3 protein. The sample includes 1.5 million to 2 million distinct CDR3 sequences, around 42% of them seen just once. The sequencing sample was made of blood. The TCR comes from a human donor in good health.

As DNA, the CDR3 is TGTGCCAGCAGCCCAACGCGGGGGGGCGAGGATACGCAGTATTTT. Translation gives CASSPTRGGEDTQYF. The rearrangement joins TRBV11-2 to TRBJ2-3; 9 bases are a match to TRBD2. Germline V gene lookup returns CDR1 SGHAT and CDR2 FQNNGV. There are 15 residues in the CDR3. Unmatched junction bases numbered 9, after V lost 5 bases and J lost 6 bases.